This TCR beta chain was documented in a study of blood T cell repertoires in COVID-19. With 6 bases clipped from V and 8 bases from J, the junction kept 7 bases outside the gene matches. The CDR3 is 14 residues long. CDR1 and CDR2 (germline): ENHRY, SYGVKD. How the authors handled the data: By means of reference gene primer amplification, nucleated cell counts were estimated. Sequencing was performed with immunoSEQ multiplex PCR; in TCRdb, only in-frame clones are kept and a portion is missing. V, J and clone size are those of that table, while D and trimming were read from the DNA. Here the sample spans around 700,000 clones, just under 90% being singletons.

This chain uses TRBV10-3 with TRBJ1-3, with 10 bases fitting TRBD1. The sequencing input was peripheral blood. The TCR comes from a woman younger than 30 with acute or convalescent COVID-19. CDR3 nucleotides: TGTGCCATCAGCGAGACAGGGGGCGGAGACACCATATATTTT. Amino acid sequence: CAISETGGGDTIYF.